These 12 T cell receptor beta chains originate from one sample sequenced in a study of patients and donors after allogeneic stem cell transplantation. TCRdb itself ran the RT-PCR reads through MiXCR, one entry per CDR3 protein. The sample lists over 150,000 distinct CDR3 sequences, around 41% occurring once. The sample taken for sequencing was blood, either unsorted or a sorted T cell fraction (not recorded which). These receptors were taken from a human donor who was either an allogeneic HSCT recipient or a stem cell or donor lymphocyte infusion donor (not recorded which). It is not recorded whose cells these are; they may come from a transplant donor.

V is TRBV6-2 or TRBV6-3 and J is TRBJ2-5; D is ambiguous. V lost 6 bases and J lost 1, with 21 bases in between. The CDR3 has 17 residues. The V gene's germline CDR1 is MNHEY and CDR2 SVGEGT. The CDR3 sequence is CASSPLVPKRAQETQYF. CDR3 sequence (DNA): TGTGCCAGCAGCCCCTTAGTACCCAAACGGGCCCAAGAGACCCAGTACTTC.

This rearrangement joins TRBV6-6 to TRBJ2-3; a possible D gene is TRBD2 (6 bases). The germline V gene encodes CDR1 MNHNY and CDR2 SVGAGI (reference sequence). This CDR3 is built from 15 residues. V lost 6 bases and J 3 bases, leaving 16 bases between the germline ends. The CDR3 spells CASRPTSEGTDTQYF. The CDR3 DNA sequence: TGTGCCAGCAGGCCAACGTCGGAGGGGACAGATACGCAGTATTTT.

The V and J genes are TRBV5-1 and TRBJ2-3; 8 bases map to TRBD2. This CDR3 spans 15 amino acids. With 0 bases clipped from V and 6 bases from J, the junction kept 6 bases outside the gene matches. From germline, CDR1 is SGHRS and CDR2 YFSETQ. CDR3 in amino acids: CASSLDSGAPDTQYF. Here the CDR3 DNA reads TGCGCCAGCAGCTTGGATAGCGGGGCGCCGGATACGCAGTATTTT. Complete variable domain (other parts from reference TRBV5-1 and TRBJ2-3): KAGVTQTPRYLIKTRGQQVTLSCSPISGHRSVSWYQQTPGQGLQFLFEYFSETQRNKGNFPGRFSGRQFSNSRSEMNVSTLELGDSALYLCASSLDSGAPDTQYFGPGTRLTVL.

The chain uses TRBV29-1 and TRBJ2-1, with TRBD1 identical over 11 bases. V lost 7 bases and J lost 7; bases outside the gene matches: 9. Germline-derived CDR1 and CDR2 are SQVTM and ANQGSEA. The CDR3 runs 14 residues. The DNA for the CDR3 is TGCAGCGCCCGAGTGGGACAGGGGGTAAATGAGCAGTTCTTC. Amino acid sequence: CSARVGQGVNEQFF.

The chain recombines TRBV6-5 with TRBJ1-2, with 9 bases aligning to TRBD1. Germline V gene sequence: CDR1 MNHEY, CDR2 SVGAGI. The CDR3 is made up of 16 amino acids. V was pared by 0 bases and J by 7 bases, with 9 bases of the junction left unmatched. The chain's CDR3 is CASSYSRFSGQGGYTF. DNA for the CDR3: TGTGCCAGCAGTTACTCGAGATTCTCGGGACAGGGTGGCTACACCTTC.

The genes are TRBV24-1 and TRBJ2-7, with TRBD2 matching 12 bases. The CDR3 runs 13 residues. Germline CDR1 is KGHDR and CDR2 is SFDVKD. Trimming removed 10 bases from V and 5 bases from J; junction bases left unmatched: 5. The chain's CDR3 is CATPTSGSHEQYF. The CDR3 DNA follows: TGTGCCACACCGACTAGCGGGAGCCACGAGCAGTACTTC.

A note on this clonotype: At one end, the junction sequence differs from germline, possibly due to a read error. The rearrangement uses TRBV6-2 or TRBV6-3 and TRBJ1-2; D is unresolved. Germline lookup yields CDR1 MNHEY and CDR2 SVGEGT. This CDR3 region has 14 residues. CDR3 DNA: TGCGCCAGCACTACCTTCGGTGGAGACTATGGCTACACCTTC. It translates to CASTTFGGDYGYTF.

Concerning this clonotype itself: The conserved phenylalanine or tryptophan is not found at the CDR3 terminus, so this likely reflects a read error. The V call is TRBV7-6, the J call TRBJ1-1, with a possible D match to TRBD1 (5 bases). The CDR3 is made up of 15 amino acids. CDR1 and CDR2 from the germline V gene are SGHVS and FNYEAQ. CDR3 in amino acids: CASSLASTGGTEAFY. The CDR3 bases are TGTGCCAGCAGCCTAGCCAGCACAGGAGGGACTGAAGCTTTCTAT.

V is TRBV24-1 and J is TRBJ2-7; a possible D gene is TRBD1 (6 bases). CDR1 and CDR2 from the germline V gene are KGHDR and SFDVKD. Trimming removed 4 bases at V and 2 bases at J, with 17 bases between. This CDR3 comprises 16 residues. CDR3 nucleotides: TGTGCCACCAGTGACCCAGGGGATAAGGGAACCTACGAGCAGTACTTC. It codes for CATSDPGDKGTYEQYF.

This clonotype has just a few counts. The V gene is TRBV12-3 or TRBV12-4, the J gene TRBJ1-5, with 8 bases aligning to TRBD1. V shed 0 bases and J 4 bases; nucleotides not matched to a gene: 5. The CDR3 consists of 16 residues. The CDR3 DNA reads TGTGCCAGCAGTTTAGCCCGCGACAGGGGAAATCAGCCCCAGCATTTT. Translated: CASSLARDRGNQPQHF.

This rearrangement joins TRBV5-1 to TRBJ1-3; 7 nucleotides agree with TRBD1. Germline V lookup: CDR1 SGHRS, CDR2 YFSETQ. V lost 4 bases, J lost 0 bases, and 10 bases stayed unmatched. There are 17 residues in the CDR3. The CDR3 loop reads CASSLGQVPSSGNTIYF. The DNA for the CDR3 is TGCGCCAGCAGCCTCGGACAGGTGCCAAGCTCTGGAAACACCATATATTTT.

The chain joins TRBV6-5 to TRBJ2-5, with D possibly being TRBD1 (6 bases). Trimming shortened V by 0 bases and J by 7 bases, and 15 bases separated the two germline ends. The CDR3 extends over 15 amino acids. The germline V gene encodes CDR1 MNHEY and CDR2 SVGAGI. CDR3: CASSYSNRAETTQYF. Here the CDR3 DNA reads TGTGCCAGCAGTTACTCGAACAGGGCAGAGACGACCCAGTACTTC.